This T cell receptor beta chain was sequenced during a study of T cells after posttransplantation cyclophosphamide. General study results and limits: Later post-transplant blood repertoires were often dominated by donor CD8+ memory clones.

With 4 bases clipped from V and 5 bases from J, the junction kept 7 bases outside the gene matches. In germline, CDR1 is SGDLS, CDR2 YYNGEE. The CDR3 consists of 14 residues. Notes on this clone: No antigen is known for it.

Data came from immunoSEQ multiplex PCR; TCRdb stores just in-frame clones and leaves some out. The sample yields about 11,000 clones, around 85% seen once. Treatment was busulfan-fludarabine conditioning, a marrow graft, and cyclophosphamide on days +3 and +4. The source of this sequence is a female patient in her fifties who received an allogeneic stem cell transplant from a related donor, was CMV-positive, and had no GVHD. The T cells may come from the graft donor. The sequencing used PBMCs, collected roughly 2,000 days after allogeneic stem cell transplant with posttransplant cyclophosphamide. The chain is built from TRBV9 and TRBJ1-1; 8 bases agree with TRBD1. The CDR3 coding sequence is TGTGCCAGCAGCTTGCGGACAGGGTATACTGAAGCTTTCTTT. Its protein is CASSLRTGYTEAFF.